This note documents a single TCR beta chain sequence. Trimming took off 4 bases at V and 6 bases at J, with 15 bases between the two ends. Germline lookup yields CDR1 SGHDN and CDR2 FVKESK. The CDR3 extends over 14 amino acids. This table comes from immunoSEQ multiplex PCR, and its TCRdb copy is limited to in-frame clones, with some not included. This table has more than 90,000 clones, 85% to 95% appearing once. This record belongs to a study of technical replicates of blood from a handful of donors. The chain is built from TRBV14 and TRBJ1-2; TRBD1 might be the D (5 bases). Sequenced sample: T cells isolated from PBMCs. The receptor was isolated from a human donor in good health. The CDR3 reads CASSPMAGSHGYTF. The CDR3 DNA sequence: TGTGCCAGCAGCCCCATGGCAGGGTCACATGGCTACACCTTC.